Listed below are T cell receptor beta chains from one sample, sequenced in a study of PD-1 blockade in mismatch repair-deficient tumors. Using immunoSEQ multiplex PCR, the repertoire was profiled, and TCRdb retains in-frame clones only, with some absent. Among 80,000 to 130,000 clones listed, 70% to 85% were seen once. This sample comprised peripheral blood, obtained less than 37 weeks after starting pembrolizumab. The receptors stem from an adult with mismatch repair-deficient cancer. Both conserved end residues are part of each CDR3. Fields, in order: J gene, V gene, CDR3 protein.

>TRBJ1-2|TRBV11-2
CASSLLRDGYTF
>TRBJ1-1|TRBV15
CATTLGTGGGDTEAFF
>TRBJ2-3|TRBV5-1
CASSQKGGTGTQYF
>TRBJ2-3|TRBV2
CASTRVADTQYF
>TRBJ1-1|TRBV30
CAWVPGQANTEAFF
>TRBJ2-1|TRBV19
CASSITGTVYNEQFF
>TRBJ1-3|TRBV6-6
CASSPRGAHSGNTIYF
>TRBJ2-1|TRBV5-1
CASTYGDQSGTQFF
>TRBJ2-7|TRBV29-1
CSVEDSSYEQYF
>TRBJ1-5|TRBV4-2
CASSQLSTQQPQHF
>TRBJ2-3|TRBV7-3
CASSLIGRGSTDTQYF
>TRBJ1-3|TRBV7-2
CASSLAGQGFGNTIYF
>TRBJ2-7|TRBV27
CASSRKGQGAYEQYF
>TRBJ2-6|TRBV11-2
CASSYGPTGANVLTF
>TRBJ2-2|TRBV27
CASSPPAWTGELFF
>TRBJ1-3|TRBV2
CASSTGGGNTIYF
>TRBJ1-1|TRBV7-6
CASSLGPFGEAFF
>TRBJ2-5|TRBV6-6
CASSYTGGVETQYF
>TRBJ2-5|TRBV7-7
CASSLTGAGVQETQYF
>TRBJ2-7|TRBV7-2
CASSLASTYEQYF
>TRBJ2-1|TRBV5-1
CASSLVLGELNEQFF
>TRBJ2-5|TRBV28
CATRGRETQYF
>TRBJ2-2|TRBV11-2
CASSATDSNTGELFF
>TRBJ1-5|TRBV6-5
CASSLAGSNQPQHF
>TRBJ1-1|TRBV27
CATRGGQINTEAFF
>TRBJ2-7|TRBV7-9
CASSLALGEQYF
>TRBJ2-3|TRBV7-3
CASSPPPSGNITDTQYF
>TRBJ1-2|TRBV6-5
CASSYSSNYGYTF
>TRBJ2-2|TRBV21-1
CASSKDRRCTGELFF
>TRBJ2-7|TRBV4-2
CASSPRLAGVEQYF
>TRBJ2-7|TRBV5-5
CASSRTSDSYEQYF
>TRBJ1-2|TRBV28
CASIPPDKGGYGYTF
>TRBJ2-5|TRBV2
CASSEQREGLETQYF
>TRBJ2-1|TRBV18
CASSERGPGQFF
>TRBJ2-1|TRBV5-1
CASSPASGTANNEQFF
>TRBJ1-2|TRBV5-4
CASSLVTYGYTF
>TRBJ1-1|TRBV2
CASSPPGQGKTEAFF
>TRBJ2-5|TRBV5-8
CASSLGTSGRAVMETQYF
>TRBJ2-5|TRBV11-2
CASSFRLALGQETQYF
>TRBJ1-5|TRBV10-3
CAIGDPGNQPQHF
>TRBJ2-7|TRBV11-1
CASSLSTESYEQYF
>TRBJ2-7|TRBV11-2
CASTLTLAGGPEQYF
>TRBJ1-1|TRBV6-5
CASGGAKNTEAFF
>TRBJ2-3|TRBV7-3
CASSLGRDEDTQYF
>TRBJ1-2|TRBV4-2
CASSWGSGSNYGYTF
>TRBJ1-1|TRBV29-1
CSVEGGTLSGDTEAFF
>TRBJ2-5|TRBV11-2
CASSLEGGSQETQYF
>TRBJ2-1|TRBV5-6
CASSLGLAPNEQFF
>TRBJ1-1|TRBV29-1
CSARGRGNTEAFF
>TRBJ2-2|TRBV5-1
CASSSSGTSATGELFF
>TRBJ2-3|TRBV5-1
CASSLGRRTTDTQYF
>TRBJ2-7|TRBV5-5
CASSSAPGYSYEQYF
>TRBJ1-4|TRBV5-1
CASSIEATNEKLFF
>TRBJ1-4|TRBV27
CASRDRTTNEKLFF
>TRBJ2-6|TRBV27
CASSLARPASGANVLTF
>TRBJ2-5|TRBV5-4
CASRYTSGRLEETQYF
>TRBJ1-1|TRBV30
CAWSLTNTEAFF